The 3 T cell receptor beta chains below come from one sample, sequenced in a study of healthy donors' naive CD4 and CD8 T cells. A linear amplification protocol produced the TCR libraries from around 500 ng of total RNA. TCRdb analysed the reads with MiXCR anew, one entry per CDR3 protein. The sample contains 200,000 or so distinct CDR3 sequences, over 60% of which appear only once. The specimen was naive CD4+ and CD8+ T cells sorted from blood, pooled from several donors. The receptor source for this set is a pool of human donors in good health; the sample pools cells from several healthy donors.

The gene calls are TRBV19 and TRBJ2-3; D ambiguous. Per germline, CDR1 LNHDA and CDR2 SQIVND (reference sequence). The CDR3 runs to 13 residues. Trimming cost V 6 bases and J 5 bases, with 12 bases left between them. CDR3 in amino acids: CASRGIPGDTQYF. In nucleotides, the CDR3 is TGTGCCAGTAGGGGAATCCCGGGAGATACGCAGTATTTT. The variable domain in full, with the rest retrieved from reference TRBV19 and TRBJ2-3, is DGGITQSPKYLFRKEGQNVTLSCEQNLNHDAMYWYRQDPGQGLRLIYYSQIVNDFQKGDIAEGYSVSREKKESFPLTVTSAQKNPTAFYLCASRGIPGDTQYFGPGTRLTVL.

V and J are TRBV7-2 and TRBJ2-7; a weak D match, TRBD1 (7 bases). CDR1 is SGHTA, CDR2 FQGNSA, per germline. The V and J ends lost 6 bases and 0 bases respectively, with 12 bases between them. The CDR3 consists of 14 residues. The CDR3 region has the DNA TGTGCCAGCAGGTCAGGGGGGAGCTCCTACGAGCAGTACTTC. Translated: CASRSGGSSYEQYF. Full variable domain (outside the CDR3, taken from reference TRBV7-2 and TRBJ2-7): GAGVSQSPSNKVTEKGKDVELRCDPISGHTALYWYRQSLGQGLEFLIYFQGNSAPDKSGLPSDRFSAERTGGSVSTLTIQRTQQEDSAVYLCASRSGGSSYEQYFGPGTRLTVT.

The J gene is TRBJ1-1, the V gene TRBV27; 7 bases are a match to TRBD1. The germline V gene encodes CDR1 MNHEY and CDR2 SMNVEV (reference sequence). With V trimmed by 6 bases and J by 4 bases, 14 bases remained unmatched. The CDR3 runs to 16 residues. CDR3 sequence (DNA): TGTGCCAGCAGCCTCCTCGACCCCAGGGGGTTCACTGAAGCTTTCTTT. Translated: CASSLLDPRGFTEAFF.